This paragraph covers one T cell receptor beta chain sequence. As yet, its antigen is unknown. Germline CDR1 reads MNHEY; CDR2 reads SMNVEV (reference sequence). The V end lost 6 bases, the J end lost 2 bases, and 11 bases lay between the germline ends. This CDR3 has 14 residues. This sample is part of a study of radiotherapy plus CTLA-4 blockade in lung cancer. Points from the study as a whole: Clones derived from tumor TCRs expanded in blood after radiotherapy plus ipilimumab.

Profiling relied on immunoSEQ multiplex PCR, and the TCRdb table lists in-frame clones only, not all of them. The sample consists of tens of thousands of clones, roughly 80% of them appearing once. This specimen was peripheral blood, taken from a patient treated with radiotherapy plus ipilimumab. This sequence joins TRBV27 and TRBJ1-5; D is perhaps TRBD1 (5 bases). This TCR came from a human donor with non-small cell lung cancer that progressed on radiotherapy plus ipilimumab. Here the CDR3 reads CASRPGSGNQPQHF. CDR3 DNA: TGTGCCAGCAGGCCAGGGTCGGGCAATCAGCCCCAGCATTTT.